This T cell receptor (beta chain) appears in the sequencing data of a study of blood T cell repertoires in COVID-19. Overall study: The cDNA or gDNA used as material had been derived from T cells, B-cell-depleted T cells, or PBMCs.

V lost 5 bases and J lost 4, with 21 bases in between. This CDR3 contains 17 residues. Germline lookup yields CDR1 SEHNR and CDR2 FQNEAQ (reference sequence). Original methodology: Quantification of nucleated cells was approximated via reference gene primer amplification. TCRdb's table, derived via immunoSEQ multiplex PCR, lists solely in-frame clones and lacks some. That table gives V, J and clone size, and the DNA gave D and trimming. The data show almost 250,000 clones, with roughly 90% seen just once and roughly 4% held by the top ten. Living in 24 US areas, the participants were between 18 and 89 years of age. This clone was counted only a few times.

The sequence was obtained from a woman in her thirties who had recovered from COVID-19. The specimen was PBMCs or T cells enriched from blood (not recorded which). This sequence joins TRBV7-9 and TRBJ1-5; D possibly corresponds to TRBD1 (5 bases). The DNA of the CDR3 is TGTGCCAGCAGCCTAGGCGGGGGAAAGGGCGTAAATCAGCCCCAGCATTTT. Translated, it gives CASSLGGGKGVNQPQHF.